A selection of T cell receptor beta chains follows, all from one sample in a study of shared clonotypes between healthy human individuals. Libraries were prepared by immunoSEQ multiplex PCR; TCRdb keeps only in-frame clonotypes and omits some of them. The sample lists 2 million to 2.5 million clones; more than 80% were seen once. Sequenced material: naive CD4+ T cells from PBMCs. The receptor set was obtained from a man younger than 30 in good health. Some clones in this sample may be carry-over from other donors' samples. Both conserved end residues are part of each CDR3. A D gene is named only where the DNA matches it firmly. Where a row states a size, it is once, few, many or the class of an expanded clone; other rows omit it.

D	V	size	J	CDR3	DNA
-	TRBV28	-	TRBJ2-3	CASSYIGSQPTDTQYF	TGTGCCAGCAGTTATATAGGGAGCCAACCCACAGATACGCAGTATTTT
TRBD2	TRBV7-2	-	TRBJ2-7	CASSLVAGVSYEQYF	TGTGCCAGCAGCTTAGTGGCGGGAGTCTCCTACGAGCAGTACTTC
-	TRBV7-3	-	TRBJ2-7	CASSPGRPPYEQYF	TGTGCCAGCAGCCCGGGGCGCCCCCCCTACGAGCAGTACTTC
-	TRBV29-1	-	TRBJ2-7	CSVEDPGARGEQYF	TGCAGCGTTGAAGATCCAGGGGCTAGAGGCGAGCAGTACTTC
-	TRBV11-3	few	TRBJ2-1	CASSRNFGDEQFF	TGTGCCAGCAGCCGAAACTTCGGGGATGAGCAGTTCTTC
-	TRBV30	-	TRBJ1-3	CAWSVGRSSGNTIYF	TGTGCCTGGAGTGTGGGGCGGAGCTCTGGAAACACCATATATTTT
-	TRBV28	-	TRBJ2-6	CASSFARAGANVLTF	TGTGCCAGCAGTTTCGCCCGGGCTGGGGCCAACGTCCTGACTTTC
TRBD2	TRBV28	once	TRBJ2-5	CAISRGQETQYF	TGTGCCATTTCGCGGGGGCAAGAGACCCAGTACTTC
TRBD2	TRBV9	-	TRBJ2-1	CASSVVPSGRAGEQFF	TGTGCCAGCAGCGTAGTTCCTAGCGGGAGAGCAGGGGAGCAGTTCTTC
TRBD1	TRBV6-5	once	TRBJ1-1	CASSGQGAREAFF	TGTGCCAGCAGTGGACAGGGAGCCCGCGAAGCTTTCTTT
-	TRBV5-1	-	TRBJ2-2	CASSLGQPNTGELFF	TGCGCCAGCAGCTTGGGTCAGCCGAACACCGGGGAGCTGTTTTTT
-	TRBV7-9	-	TRBJ1-1	CASSLLSAIEAFF	TGTGCCAGCAGCCTCCTTTCAGCGATTGAAGCTTTCTTT
TRBD2	TRBV2	-	TRBJ2-3	CASSVRTSGNTDTQYF	TGTGCCAGCAGTGTTCGAACTAGCGGGAACACAGATACGCAGTATTTT
TRBD2	TRBV29-1	-	TRBJ2-3	CSGGGGTQYF	TGCAGCGGGGGGGGTGGTACGCAGTATTTT
-	TRBV9	-	TRBJ2-5	CASSPVGGSETQYF	TGTGCCAGCAGCCCCGTCGGAGGGAGTGAGACCCAGTACTTC
-	TRBV2	-	TRBJ1-2	CASSEGGSLYYGYTF	TGTGCCAGCAGTGAAGGTGGCAGCCTATACTATGGCTACACCTTC
TRBD2	TRBV30	-	TRBJ2-1	CAWSVFGTSANEQFF	TGTGCCTGGAGTGTATTTGGGACTAGCGCGAATGAGCAGTTCTTC